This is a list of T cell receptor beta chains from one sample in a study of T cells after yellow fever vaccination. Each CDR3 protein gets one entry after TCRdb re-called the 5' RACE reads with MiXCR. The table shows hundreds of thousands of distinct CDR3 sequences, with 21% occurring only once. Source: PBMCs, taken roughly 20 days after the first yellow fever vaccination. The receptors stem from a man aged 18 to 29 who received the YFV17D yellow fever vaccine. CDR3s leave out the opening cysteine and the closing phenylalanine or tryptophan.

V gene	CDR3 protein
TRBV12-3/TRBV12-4	ASSFRASNYGYT
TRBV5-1	ASSLAPGDEAF
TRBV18	ASSPSPDRVYSIQY
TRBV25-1	ASSVGLAGRELF
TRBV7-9	ASSPSGVRGNTIY
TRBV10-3	AISESLTEYYGYT
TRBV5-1	ASSTEPGDQETQY
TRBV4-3	ASSQVGMAGELF
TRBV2	ASLRGTSYNSPLH
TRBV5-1	ASSLQGVIYEQY
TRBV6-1	ASRVVEGRTGELF
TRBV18	ASSPQGGGQNEQF
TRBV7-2	ASSRDALRGNQPQH
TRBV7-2	ASSFWVSQETQY
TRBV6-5	ASSYSRGAGGTDTQY
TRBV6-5	ASGTRDRVN
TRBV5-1	ASSTSGENTGELF
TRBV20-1	SARIAGSNYEQY
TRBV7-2	ASGEQETQY
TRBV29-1	SVKRGYT
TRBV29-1	SGGGEETQY
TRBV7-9	ASSPRLGAYNEQF
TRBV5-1	ASSPYPRDSRYEQY
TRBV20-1	SAKLSRGRATDTQY
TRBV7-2	ASSYRVTGELF
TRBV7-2	ATGPSQEETQY
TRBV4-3	ASSQDLGVYDAAGY
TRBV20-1	SAQGSAYEQY
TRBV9	ASSVGLARALTYNEQF
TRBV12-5	ASGLGTGITEAF
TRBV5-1	ASSSSPEGTYNEQF
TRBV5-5	ASSLGPTLGTQY